Listed here are 29 T cell receptor beta chains from one sample, sequenced in a study of beta chain features in type 1 diabetes. TCRB transcripts that were expressed got sequenced, as all of the isolated RNA had been reverse transcribed. Method: immunoSEQ multiplex PCR; TCRdb's copy keeps in-frame clones and lacks some. The table has under 300,000 clones, around 21% seen once. Which antigens these TCRs recognize remains unknown. Study-wide points: Significant though moderate, a shortening of TCRB CDR3s appeared in all four CD4+ subsets of Type 1 diabetes patients.

The sample was naive CD4+ T cells from blood. These receptors came from a woman between 40 and 55 years old with type 1 diabetes.

V usage is TRBV2 and J usage is TRBJ1-1; TRBD1 might be the D (5 bases). The CDR3 covers 13 residues. Trimming cost V 7 bases and J 0 bases, with 9 bases left between them. Per germline, CDR1 SNHLY and CDR2 FYNNEI. CDR3: CASKAGLNTEAFF. The CDR3 coding sequence is TGTGCCAGCAAGGCGGGGCTGAACACTGAAGCTTTCTTT.

The chain combines TRBV4-3 with TRBJ2-3, with a tentative D call TRBD2 (7 bases). CDR1 is LGHNA and CDR2 is YSLEER in the germline V gene. There are 18 residues in the CDR3. V dropped 0 bases and J dropped 3 bases, with 19 bases sitting between them. CDR3 coding DNA: TGCGCCAGCAGCCAAGATTACGGGGGCTGGGGGGGAACAGATACGCAGTATTTT. Its translation is CASSQDYGGWGGTDTQYF.

V is TRBV19 and J is TRBJ2-5; tentative D call: TRBD2 (5 bases). Trimming cost V 8 bases and J 5 bases, with 6 bases left between them. The germline gives CDR1 LNHDA, CDR2 SQIVND (reference sequence). This CDR3 has 10 amino acids. The DNA of the CDR3 is TGTGCCAGTGGGAGTGAGACCCAGTACTTC. Protein sequence: CASGSETQYF.

This chain links TRBV4-3 with TRBJ1-3, with D maybe TRBD1 (5 bases). Germline V gives CDR1 LGHNA, CDR2 YSLEER. The V and J ends lost 4 bases and 7 bases respectively, with 11 bases between them. The CDR3 loop spans 13 amino acids. CDR3 sequence (DNA): TGCGCCAGCAGCCCAGGAGGGGTCAACACCATATATTTT. Amino acid sequence: CASSPGGVNTIYF.

The chain links TRBV27 to TRBJ2-2; TRBD1 is a possible D gene (6 bases). This CDR3 is built from 14 residues. Germline V gene lookup returns CDR1 MNHEY and CDR2 SMNVEV (reference sequence). Trimming took 3 bases from V and 6 from J, leaving 11 bases between them. In DNA form, the CDR3 reads TGTGCCAGCAGTTTGGGGACATCCTCCGGGGAGCTGTTTTTT. Encoded protein: CASSLGTSSGELFF.

The rearrangement uses TRBV5-1 and TRBJ2-7; possible D gene TRBD2, 5 bases. The CDR3 spans 14 residues. The V and J ends lost 0 bases and 3 bases respectively, with 10 bases between them. The germline gives CDR1 SGHRS, CDR2 YFSETQ. This CDR3 is CASSLGLAIYEQYF. The CDR3 nucleotides read TGCGCCAGCAGCTTGGGGCTAGCCATCTACGAGCAGTACTTC.

V is TRBV28 and J is TRBJ2-7; D gene uncertain. This CDR3 region has 12 residues. V was cut by 6 bases and J by 1 base, with 7 bases left in between. Germline CDR1 is MDHEN and CDR2 is SYDVKM. CDR3 nucleotides: TGTGCCAGCAGCTCGGGTTCCTACGAGCAGTACTTC. This codes for CASSSGSYEQYF. Full variable domain (outside the CDR3, taken from reference TRBV28 and TRBJ2-7): DVKVTQSSRYLVKRTGEKVFLECVQDMDHENMFWYRQDPGLGLRLIYFSYDVKMKEKGDIPEGYSVSREKKERFSLILESASTNQTSMYLCASSSGSYEQYFGPGTRLTVT.

This clone came up a few times. The V call is TRBV27, the J call TRBJ1-1, with TRBD1 matching over 10 bases. The CDR3 sequence is 14 residues long. Germline CDR1 MNHEY, CDR2 SMNVEV (reference sequence). V shed 4 bases and J 5 bases; nucleotides not matched to a gene: 4. The CDR3 bases are TGTGCCAGCAGTTCCGGACAGGGGGGGACTGAAGCTTTCTTT. Protein sequence: CASSSGQGGTEAFF.

The table lists this clone with a few counts. V gene TRBV2 combines with J gene TRBJ1-1, with D possibly being TRBD1 (5 bases). The CDR3 has 14 amino acids. Germline-derived CDR1 and CDR2 are SNHLY and FYNNEI. Trimming took off 8 bases at V and 0 bases at J, with 13 bases between the two ends. The CDR3 spells CASQLTAMNTEAFF. CDR3 bases: TGTGCCAGCCAACTGACAGCCATGAACACTGAAGCTTTCTTT.

This chain links TRBV6-5 with TRBJ1-2; TRBD1 might be the D (6 bases). The germline gives CDR1 MNHEY, CDR2 SVGAGI. The CDR3 runs to 14 residues. V lost 0 bases, J lost 7 bases, and 12 bases lay in between. This chain's CDR3 is CASSYSGSGAGYTF. In DNA form, the CDR3 reads TGTGCCAGCAGTTACTCTGGGTCAGGGGCTGGCTACACCTTC.

With regard to this clone: Other DNA sequences of this sample code for an identical CDR3. This chain connects TRBV2 to TRBJ2-5; D is unclear. Trimming left V 6 bases short and J 2 bases short, with 4 bases between. Germline CDR1 reads SNHLY; CDR2 reads FYNNEI. The CDR3 loop spans 11 amino acids. The CDR3 protein is CASSPQETQYF. In nucleotides, the CDR3 is TGTGCCAGCAGCCCACAAGAGACCCAGTACTTC.

The chain uses TRBV7-2 and TRBJ1-1; TRBD1 matches at 7 bases. Germline-derived CDR1 and CDR2 are SGHTA and FQGNSA. V lost 5 bases, J lost 4 bases, and 10 bases stayed unmatched. This CDR3 spans 15 amino acids. CDR3 sequence (DNA): TGTGCCAGCAGCCCCGGACAGGCCGGGGGCACTGAAGCTTTCTTT. Protein: CASSPGQAGGTEAFF.

The V gene is TRBV7-9, the J gene TRBJ1-4; D is possibly TRBD1 (6 bases). The CDR3 extends over 15 amino acids. Between the trimmed V and J ends, which lost 2 bases and 5 bases, there was a span of 12 bases. CDR1 SEHNR and CDR2 FQNEAQ come from the germline V gene (reference sequence). CDR3 residues: CASSLLRGENEKLFF. CDR3 nucleotides: TGTGCCAGCAGCTTACTCAGGGGAGAAAATGAAAAACTGTTTTTT.

This clone was seen a handful of times. V usage is TRBV28 and J usage is TRBJ2-3; a possible D gene is TRBD2 (6 bases). The CDR3 consists of 14 residues. CDR1 is MDHEN, CDR2 SYDVKM, per germline. The ends were cut back, 7 bases at V and 5 bases at J, with 16 bases in the middle. The CDR3 spells CASTYDGGGDTQYF. In nucleotides, the CDR3 is TGTGCCAGCACTTACGACGGGGGAGGAGATACGCAGTATTTT.

This clone has just a few counts. The genes are TRBV30 and TRBJ1-3; D gene ambiguous. Germline values: CDR1 GTSNPN, CDR2 SVGIG (reference sequence). Trimming shortened V by 2 bases and J by 0 bases, and 11 bases separated the two germline ends. This CDR3 is 15 amino acids long. The CDR3 nucleotides read TGTGCCTGGAGTCCAAAAACATTCTCTGGAAACACCATATATTTT. Protein product: CAWSPKTFSGNTIYF.

The chain is built from TRBV18 and TRBJ1-1, with no clear D. Germline CDR1 is KGHSH and CDR2 is LQKENI. The CDR3 runs 11 residues. Trimming removed 8 bases at V and 5 bases at J, with 9 bases between. Here the CDR3 reads CASAGPTEAFF. The DNA for the CDR3 is TGTGCCAGCGCGGGCCCTACTGAAGCTTTCTTT.

This clone showed up just a few times. The V gene is TRBV19, the J gene TRBJ2-1; 11 bases fit TRBD2. This CDR3 is built from 19 residues. Germline lookup yields CDR1 LNHDA and CDR2 SQIVND (reference sequence). V shed 2 bases, J shed 1 base, and the junction held 10 bases outside the gene matches. The CDR3 region has the DNA TGTGCCAGTAGTATACCTACCGGGACTAGCGGTTCTTCCTACAATGAGCAGTTCTTC. Its translation is CASSIPTGTSGSSYNEQFF.

The rearrangement links TRBV18 to TRBJ2-7; D gene uncertain. Looked up from germline, CDR1 is KGHSH and CDR2 is LQKENI. CDR3 size: 14 residues. Trimming pared 3 bases from V and 2 bases from J, leaving 11 bases between. The CDR3 DNA is TGTGCCAGCTCACCCCCGGCGGTTACCTACGAGCAGTACTTC. This encodes CASSPPAVTYEQYF.

This clone appeared a few times. The genes are TRBV5-1 and TRBJ2-1; tentative D call: TRBD2 (6 bases). The germline V gene has CDR1 SGHRS and CDR2 YFSETQ. This CDR3 is built from 15 residues. V was shortened by 4 bases and J by 6 bases, with 17 bases between the two germline ends. The CDR3 spells CASSPTGLSVNEQFF. DNA for the CDR3: TGCGCCAGCAGCCCCACGGGACTCTCCGTCAATGAGCAGTTCTTC.

This clone was seen a few times. The chain combines TRBV6-6 with TRBJ2-1; 12 bases line up with TRBD2. The germline gives CDR1 MNHNY, CDR2 SVGAGI (reference sequence). V lost 4 bases, J lost 5 bases, and 3 bases stayed unmatched. The CDR3 length is 15 residues. In nucleotides, the CDR3 is TGTGCCAGCAGTTCGACTAGCGGGAGACACAATGAGCAGTTCTTC. It specifies CASSSTSGRHNEQFF.

This chain uses TRBV6-5 with TRBJ2-3; 12 bases line up with TRBD2. The junction had 7 bases not matched to a gene; V was cut back by 7 bases and J by 5 bases. CDR3 length equals 15 residues. Germline V lookup: CDR1 MNHEY, CDR2 SVGAGI. The CDR3: CASTATSGSKDTQYF. The CDR3, as DNA: TGTGCCAGCACCGCGACTAGCGGGAGTAAAGATACGCAGTATTTT.

Turning to this clone: Other DNA sequences in the sample encode the same CDR3. The J gene is TRBJ2-7, the V gene TRBV7-9, with D possibly matching TRBD1 (6 bases). Germline V gene sequence: CDR1 SEHNR, CDR2 FQNEAQ (reference sequence). V shed 5 bases and J shed 4 bases, with 9 bases lying between them. There are 12 residues in the CDR3. CDR3 region: CASSLQGYEQYF. The CDR3 DNA reads as TGTGCCAGCAGCCTACAGGGATACGAGCAGTACTTC.

This clone was counted a few times. The same CDR3 arises from other DNA sequences in this sample as well. V is TRBV7-9 and J is TRBJ2-3, with 7 nucleotides matching TRBD1. The junction had 5 bases not matched to a gene; V was cut back by 3 bases and J by 2 bases. CDR1 is SEHNR and CDR2 is FQNEAQ in the germline V gene (reference sequence). This CDR3 has 15 amino acids. The CDR3 protein is CASSLGQGDTDTQYF. For the CDR3, the DNA is TGTGCCAGCAGCTTGGGGCAGGGGGACACAGATACGCAGTATTTT.

Details on this clone: The same CDR3 arises from other DNA sequences in this sample as well. The gene calls are TRBV7-2 and TRBJ2-2; D is uncertain. Trimming stripped 6 bases from V and 3 bases from J, with 5 bases between. The germline V gene has CDR1 SGHTA and CDR2 FQGNSA. The length of the CDR3 is 12 residues. The CDR3 loop is CASSSYTGELFF. The CDR3 DNA follows: TGTGCCAGCAGTTCCTACACCGGGGAGCTGTTTTTT. The entire variable domain, with the rest obtained from reference TRBV7-2 and TRBJ2-2, is as follows: GAGVSQSPSNKVTEKGKDVELRCDPISGHTALYWYRQSLGQGLEFLIYFQGNSAPDKSGLPSDRFSAERTGGSVSTLTIQRTQQEDSAVYLCASSSYTGELFFGEGSRLTVL.

J is TRBJ1-1 and V is TRBV18; TRBD1 agrees at 7 bases. Unmatched junction bases numbered 14, after V lost 3 bases and J lost 4 bases. The CDR3 contains 17 residues. Germline CDR1 and CDR2: KGHSH and LQKENI. The CDR3 protein is CASSPNWTGSGVTEAFF. The CDR3 DNA reads as TGTGCCAGCTCACCCAACTGGACAGGCAGCGGTGTCACTGAAGCTTTCTTT.

This clone has a handful of counts. The CDR3 sequence: CSVELAGAQYF. CDR3 bases: TGCAGCGTTGAATTAGCTGGCGCCCAGTACTTC. This chain uses TRBV29-1 with TRBJ2-7; D remains ambiguous. The germline V gene encodes CDR1 SQVTM and CDR2 ANQGSEA. The CDR3 length is 11 residues. Deletions cut 2 bases from V and 10 bases from J, with 12 bases between.

This chain connects TRBV7-2 to TRBJ2-7; 9 nucleotides line up with TRBD1. CDR1 and CDR2 (germline): SGHTA, FQGNSA. The length of the CDR3 is 14 residues. The ends lost 4 bases at V and 4 bases at J; junction bases unmatched: 5. The CDR3 nucleotides are TGTGCCAGCAGCTGGGGACAGGGAGATTACGAGCAGTACTTC. Translating gives CASSWGQGDYEQYF. Full variable domain (missing parts from reference TRBV7-2 and TRBJ2-7): GAGVSQSPSNKVTEKGKDVELRCDPISGHTALYWYRQSLGQGLEFLIYFQGNSAPDKSGLPSDRFSAERTGGSVSTLTIQRTQQEDSAVYLCASSWGQGDYEQYFGPGTRLTVT.

The rearrangement uses TRBV5-4 and TRBJ2-1; 10 bases fit TRBD2. The trim removed 6 bases at V and 1 base at J, leaving 1 base unmatched. Germline V CDR1 and CDR2: SGHNT, YYREEE (reference sequence). CDR3 length: 14 amino acids. The CDR3 DNA reads TGTGCCAGCACTAGCGGGGGATCCTACAATGAGCAGTTCTTC. As protein: CASTSGGSYNEQFF.

This clone occurred a few times. This rearrangement joins TRBV5-4 to TRBJ2-5; D perhaps matches TRBD1 (6 bases). V was pared by 0 bases and J by 4 bases, with 10 bases between. The CDR3 is 14 residues long. In germline, CDR1 is SGHNT, CDR2 YYREEE (reference sequence). The CDR3 nucleotides read TGTGCCAGCAGCTTGGGGACAGTCTCAGAGACCCAGTACTTC. Translating gives CASSLGTVSETQYF.